Shown below are 10 T cell receptor beta chains from a single sample sequenced in a study of T cells and Merkel cell carcinoma outcomes. Data came from immunoSEQ multiplex PCR; TCRdb stores just in-frame clones and leaves some out. The sample carries 12,000 to 15,000 clones, over 85% recorded once. The sample consisted of tumor tissue from Merkel cell carcinoma. The origin of the receptors is a human donor with Merkel cell carcinoma.

The rearrangement joins TRBV5-1 to TRBJ1-2; maybe TRBD1 (6 bases). CDR3 length: 16 amino acids. Trimming took 0 bases from V and 0 from J, leaving 12 bases between them. The germline CDR1 and CDR2 sequences are SGHRS and YFSETQ. The CDR3: CASSLESGEANYGYTF. The CDR3 DNA reads as TGCGCCAGCAGCTTGGAGTCAGGGGAAGCTAACTATGGCTACACCTTC. Looking up the rest from reference TRBV5-1 and TRBJ1-2 gives the full variable domain: KAGVTQTPRYLIKTRGQQVTLSCSPISGHRSVSWYQQTPGQGLQFLFEYFSETQRNKGNFPGRFSGRQFSNSRSEMNVSTLELGDSALYLCASSLESGEANYGYTFGSGTRLTVV.

The V call is TRBV7-9, the J call TRBJ1-1; D may be TRBD1 (6 bases). This CDR3 is built from 15 residues. V lost 5 bases to trimming and J lost 1 base, with 14 bases between them. Germline-derived CDR1 and CDR2 are SEHNR and FQNEAQ (reference sequence). CDR3 protein: CASSLGGGANTEAFF. The DNA for the CDR3 is TGTGCCAGCAGCCTTGGTGGGGGGGCGAACACTGAAGCTTTCTTT.

The chain's CDR3 is CSGRLNTEAFF. Here the CDR3 DNA reads TGCAGTGGACGTTTGAACACTGAAGCTTTCTTT. The rearrangement joins TRBV20-1 to TRBJ1-1; D gene ambiguous. Germline V gene sequence: CDR1 DFQATT, CDR2 SNEGSKA (reference sequence). The V and J ends lost 7 bases and 0 bases respectively, with 6 bases between them. The CDR3 loop spans 11 amino acids.

DNA for the CDR3: TGCAGCGCCGCCTCGACGGTCATGAACACTGAAGCTTTCTTT. As protein: CSAASTVMNTEAFF. This sequence joins TRBV29-1 and TRBJ1-1; D not certain. Germline V CDR1 and CDR2: SQVTM, ANQGSEA. The CDR3 is 14 residues long. With 7 bases removed from V and 0 bases from J, the gap between germline ends came to 15 bases. Drawing the rest from reference TRBV29-1 and TRBJ1-1, the complete variable domain is SAVISQKPSRDICQRGTSLTIQCQVDSQVTMMFWYRQQPGQSLTLIATANQGSEATYESGFVIDKFPISRPNLTFSTLTVSNMSPEDSSIYLCSAASTVMNTEAFFGQGTRLTVV.

V is TRBV4-1 and J is TRBJ1-4; D may be TRBD1 (5 bases). Germline lookup yields CDR1 MGHRA and CDR2 YSYEKL. The CDR3 runs 17 residues. V lost 2 bases, J lost 8 bases, and 21 bases lay in between. CDR3 nucleotides: TGCGCCAGCAGCCAACTGTTTAGGACACGGACTCGGGAAAAACTGTTTTTT. Protein product: CASSQLFRTRTREKLFF.

This clone was observed a few times. This chain links TRBV5-1 with TRBJ1-1; the D gene is possibly TRBD1 (5 bases). Trimming cost V 4 bases and J 6 bases, with 13 bases left between them. CDR3 length: 13 residues. Germline CDR1 SGHRS, CDR2 YFSETQ. DNA for the CDR3: TGCGCCAGCAGCCGGCAGGGAGGATCTGAAGCTTTCTTT. This codes for CASSRQGGSEAFF.

The rearrangement joins TRBV18 to TRBJ2-5, with D hard to call. There are 14 residues in the CDR3. Trimming left V 4 bases short and J 1 base short, with 10 bases between. Germline CDR1 and CDR2: KGHSH and LQKENI. Here the CDR3 DNA reads TGTGCCAGCTCACTCCTATCGGCCCAAGAGACCCAGTACTTC. Its protein is CASSLLSAQETQYF. The full variable domain, its missing parts supplied by reference TRBV18 and TRBJ2-5, is NAGVMQNPRHLVRRRGQEARLRCSPMKGHSHVYWYRQLPEEGLKFMVYLQKENIIDESGMPKERFSAEFPKEGPSILRIQQVVRGDSAAYFCASSLLSAQETQYFGPGTRLLVL.

The genes are TRBV29-1 and TRBJ1-3; D is unresolved. The germline gives CDR1 SQVTM, CDR2 ANQGSEA. This CDR3 is built from 13 residues. The ends were cut back, 2 bases at V and 0 bases at J, with 5 bases in the middle. The CDR3: CSVEKGSGNTIYF. The CDR3 nucleotides are TGCAGCGTTGAAAAGGGCTCTGGAAACACCATATATTTT.

The chain employs TRBV5-4 and TRBJ2-3; D is perhaps TRBD2 (6 bases). With 6 bases removed from V and 3 bases from J, the gap between germline ends came to 14 bases. Germline assignment: CDR1 SGHNT and CDR2 YYREEE (reference sequence). The CDR3 length is 14 residues. In DNA, the CDR3 is TGTGCCAGCACCTCGGGGGAAGAAACAGATACGCAGTATTTT. Its translation: CASTSGEETDTQYF. The full variable domain, rest sourced from reference TRBV5-4 and TRBJ2-3, is ETGVTQSPTHLIKTRGQQVTLRCSSQSGHNTVSWYQQALGQGPQFIFQYYREEENGRGNFPPRFSGLQFPNYSSELNVNALELDDSALYLCASTSGEETDTQYFGPGTRLTVL.

Only a few counts were recorded for this clone. The chain employs TRBV9 and TRBJ1-1; D gene uncertain. V lost 1 base and J 7 bases, leaving 11 bases between the germline ends. This CDR3 comprises 13 residues. Germline values: CDR1 SGDLS, CDR2 YYNGEE. CDR3 coding DNA: TGTGCCAGCAGCGTATCAGGCATCATTGAAGCTTTCTTT. Translating gives CASSVSGIIEAFF.